A selection of T cell receptor beta chains follows, all from one sample in a study of blood T cell repertoires in COVID-19. Sequencing was performed with immunoSEQ multiplex PCR; in TCRdb, only in-frame clones are kept and a portion is missing. The table includes under 400,000 clones, 86% detected once. Material for sequencing was PBMCs or T cells enriched from blood (not recorded which). The receptor set was obtained from a middle-aged woman with acute COVID-19. Each CDR3 is given with its conserved first and last residue. Fields, in order: D gene, J gene, V gene, clone size, CDR3 length, CDR3 DNA, CDR3 protein. D genes are given only for firm matches. A clone size is listed for some rows: how often the clone was seen (once, few, many), or a class if it is expanded.

TRBD1	TRBJ2-3	TRBV24-1	NA	17	TGTGCCACCAGTGATTCGGCAGGGGGACGCATCACAGATACGCAGTATTTT	CATSDSAGGRITDTQYF
NA	TRBJ2-1	TRBV10-2	few	12	TGCGCCAGCAGTGATATTCGTGCCGGGCAGTTCTTC	CASSDIRAGQFF
TRBD2	TRBJ2-5	TRBV5-6	NA	15	TGTGCCAGCAGGAATGGACTAGCGGGGGGAGAGACCCAGTACTTC	CASRNGLAGGETQYF
NA	TRBJ2-1	TRBV19	NA	14	TGTGCCAGTAGTGGTCAGGGGTTGATCCATGAGCAGTTCTTC	CASSGQGLIHEQFF
TRBD1	TRBJ1-1	TRBV3-1/TRBV3-2	NA	13	TGTGCCAGCAGCCGACAGGGGAACACTGAAGCTTTCTTT	CASSRQGNTEAFF
TRBD2	TRBJ2-7	TRBV4-2	NA	16	TGTGCCAGCAGCCAAGACTGGACTAGCAGATTATACGAGCAGTACTTC	CASSQDWTSRLYEQYF
NA	TRBJ2-2	TRBV11-1	NA	13	TGTGCCAGCAGCTTGGACAGAACCGGGGAGCTGTTTTTT	CASSLDRTGELFF
TRBD1	TRBJ2-7	TRBV7-2	NA	15	TGTGCCAGCAGTTCGACGGGACAGGGACCCTACGAGCAGTACTTC	CASSSTGQGPYEQYF
NA	TRBJ2-6	TRBV7-2	NA	16	TGTGCCAGCATCCCAGGGAAGACATCTGGGGCCAACGTCCTGACTTTC	CASIPGKTSGANVLTF
NA	TRBJ1-2	TRBV23-1	NA	16	TGCGCCAGCAGTCAACCGCGGGGTTTTGTGGACTATGGCTACACCTTC	CASSQPRGFVDYGYTF
TRBD1	TRBJ1-2	TRBV28	once	15	TGTGCCAGCAGTTCCCCATACGGGACAGTCTATGGCTACACCTTC	CASSSPYGTVYGYTF
TRBD2	TRBJ2-1	TRBV7-8	NA	16	TGTGCCAGCAGCGACCCTGGACTAGCTAGTAACAATGAGCAGTTCTTC	CASSDPGLASNNEQFF
TRBD2	TRBJ2-4	TRBV18	NA	15	TGTGCCAGCTCACCCTCCGGGGGGGTCAAAAACATTCAGTACTTC	CASSPSGGVKNIQYF
NA	TRBJ1-5	TRBV2	NA	14	TGTGCCAGCAGTCCTGTATCTAGCAATCAGCCCCAGCATTTT	CASSPVSSNQPQHF
NA	TRBJ1-6	TRBV7-2	NA	16	TGTGCCAGCAGAGCTAAAGGGGGCTCCTATAATTCACCCCTCCACTTT	CASRAKGGSYNSPLHF
TRBD2	TRBJ2-1	TRBV6-5	few	13	TGTGCCAGCAGTATATCCCTCGGGGGGGAGCAGTTCTTC	CASSISLGGEQFF
NA	TRBJ1-1	TRBV15	once	13	TGTGCCACCAGCGGGCGTGGGCACACTGAAGCTTTCTTT	CATSGRGHTEAFF
TRBD1	TRBJ1-2	TRBV6-1	NA	13	TGTGCCAGCAGTGAGCCAGGGGGCTATGGCTACACCTTC	CASSEPGGYGYTF
TRBD1	TRBJ2-2	TRBV9	NA	16	TGTGCCAGCAGCCGCAAGGGACAGGGTGGCACCGGGGAGCTGTTTTTT	CASSRKGQGGTGELFF
TRBD1	TRBJ1-6	TRBV7-3	NA	23	TGTGCCAGCAGCTTAAGCCCATCACCCTCGGGACAGGGGGCGTTCTCCTATAATTCACCCCTCCACTTT	CASSLSPSPSGQGAFSYNSPLHF
TRBD1	TRBJ1-1	TRBV5-1	NA	16	TGCGCCAGCAGCTCCGGGACAGGGATGATGAACACTGAAGCTTTCTTT	CASSSGTGMMNTEAFF
NA	TRBJ1-3	TRBV5-4	NA	16	TGTGCCAGCAGCTTGCCAGGGATGGGAAACAAGAACACCATATATTTT	CASSLPGMGNKNTIYF
NA	TRBJ1-1	TRBV12-3/TRBV12-4	NA	12	TGTGCCAGCAGTTTCGGGTCCACTGAAGCTTTCTTT	CASSFGSTEAFF
TRBD2	TRBJ2-5	TRBV4-2	once	18	TGTGCCAGCAGCCAAGTCCGGGGGACTAGCGGGAGTTCGGAGACCCAGTACTTC	CASSQVRGTSGSSETQYF
TRBD1	TRBJ1-1	TRBV9	NA	14	TGTGCCAGCAGCGTAGTGGGACAGGGGACTGAAGCTTTCTTT	CASSVVGQGTEAFF
TRBD1	TRBJ1-2	TRBV7-6	NA	15	TGTGCCAGCAGCGCGGACAGGCATAGAAACTATGGCTACACCTTC	CASSADRHRNYGYTF
TRBD1	TRBJ1-1	TRBV3-1/TRBV3-2	NA	14	TGTGCCAGCAGCCTGGGGACAGAGAACACTGAAGCTTTCTTT	CASSLGTENTEAFF
TRBD2	TRBJ2-1	TRBV4-1	NA	17	TGCGCCAGCAGCCAATCCCAAGCGGGGGGTACCTACAATGAGCAGTTCTTC	CASSQSQAGGTYNEQFF
TRBD2	TRBJ2-7	TRBV4-3	NA	18	TGCGCCAGCAGCCAAGACGGTGTCGCGGGAGGGAGCTCCTACGAGCAGTACTTC	CASSQDGVAGGSSYEQYF
TRBD1	TRBJ2-2	TRBV28	NA	16	TGTGCCAGCAGTCTTACGAGGGGCGCAGGGGGCGGGGAGCTGTTTTTT	CASSLTRGAGGGELFF
NA	TRBJ1-3	TRBV7-6	few	14	TGTGCCACTCGGGAGTTCCTCTCTGGAAACACCATATATTTT	CATREFLSGNTIYF
TRBD1	TRBJ1-1	TRBV18	NA	16	TGTGCCAGCTCCCCCGGGACAGGGATACGGGACACTGAAGCTTTCTTT	CASSPGTGIRDTEAFF
TRBD1	TRBJ1-6	TRBV7-2	NA	16	TGTGCCAGCAGCTTTGGACAGGGCTTTAGTAATTCACCCCTCCACTTT	CASSFGQGFSNSPLHF